One T cell receptor beta chain is described in this entry. Its matching antigen is unknown. The germline CDR1 and CDR2 sequences are SNHLY and FYNNEI. This CDR3 is built from 14 residues. The trim removed 5 bases at V and 6 bases at J, leaving 6 bases unmatched. Every donor was a healthy person donating bone marrow. PCR involved 60 Vbeta and 13 Jbeta primers. Method: immunoSEQ multiplex PCR; TCRdb's copy keeps in-frame clones and lacks some. The sample comprises approximately 150,000 clones, roughly four fifths of which are singletons, and about 3.7% rests with the top ten. The source of the sample is a study of cytomegalovirus exposure and HLA in healthy donors. About the study: An earlier analysis found some 100 million unique TCR beta sequences from 150 million to 200 million T cells. Whole-study results and caveats: There were under 200 TCR beta chains listed as cytomegalovirus-associated. Association with HLA alleles at 0.05 false discovery rate was found for 16,951 TCR beta sequences in a later analysis.

The genes are TRBV2 and TRBJ2-1; 8 bases match TRBD2. The TCR was taken from a male donor in good health and CMV-seronegative. Sequencing was carried out using PBMCs. The CDR3 loop reads CASSLRLASNEQFF. The CDR3 bases are TGTGCCAGCAGTCTCCGACTAGCGAGCAATGAGCAGTTCTTC.